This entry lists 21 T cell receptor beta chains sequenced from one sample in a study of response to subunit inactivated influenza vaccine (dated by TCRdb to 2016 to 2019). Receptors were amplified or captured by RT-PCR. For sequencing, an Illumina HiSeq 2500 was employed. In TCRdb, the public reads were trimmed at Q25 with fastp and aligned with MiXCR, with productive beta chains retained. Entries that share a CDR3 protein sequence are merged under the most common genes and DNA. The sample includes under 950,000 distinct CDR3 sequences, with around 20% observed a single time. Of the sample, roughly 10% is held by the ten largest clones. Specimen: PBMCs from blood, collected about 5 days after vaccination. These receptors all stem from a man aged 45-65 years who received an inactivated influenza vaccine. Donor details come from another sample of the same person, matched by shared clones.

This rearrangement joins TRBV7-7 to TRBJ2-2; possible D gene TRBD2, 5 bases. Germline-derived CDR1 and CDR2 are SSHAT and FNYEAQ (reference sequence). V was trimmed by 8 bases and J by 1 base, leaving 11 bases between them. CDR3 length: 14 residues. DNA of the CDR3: TGTGCCAGCGCCTTGGGAGAGAACACCGGGGAGCTGTTTTTT. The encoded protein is CASALGENTGELFF.

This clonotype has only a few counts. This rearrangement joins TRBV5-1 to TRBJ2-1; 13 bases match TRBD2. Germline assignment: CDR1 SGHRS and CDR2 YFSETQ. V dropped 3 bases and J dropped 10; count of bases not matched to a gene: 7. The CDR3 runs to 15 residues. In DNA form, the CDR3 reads TGCGCCAGCAGCTGGACTAGCGGGAGTAGTGGGGAGCAGTTCTTC. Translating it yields CASSWTSGSSGEQFF.

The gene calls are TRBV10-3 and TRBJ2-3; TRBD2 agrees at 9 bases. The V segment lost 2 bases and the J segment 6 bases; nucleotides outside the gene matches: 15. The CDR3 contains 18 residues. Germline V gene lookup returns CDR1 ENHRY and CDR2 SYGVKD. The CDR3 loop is CAISELLSGGFPSDTQYF. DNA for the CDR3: TGTGCCATCAGTGAGCTTTTGAGCGGGGGGTTTCCATCTGATACGCAGTATTTT.

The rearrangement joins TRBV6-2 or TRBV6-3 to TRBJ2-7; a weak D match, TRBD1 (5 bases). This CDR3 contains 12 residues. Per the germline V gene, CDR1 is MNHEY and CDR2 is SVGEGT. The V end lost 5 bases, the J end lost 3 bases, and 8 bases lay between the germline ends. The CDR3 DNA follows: TGTGCCAGCAGTGGACACCGCTACGAGCAGTACTTC. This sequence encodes CASSGHRYEQYF.

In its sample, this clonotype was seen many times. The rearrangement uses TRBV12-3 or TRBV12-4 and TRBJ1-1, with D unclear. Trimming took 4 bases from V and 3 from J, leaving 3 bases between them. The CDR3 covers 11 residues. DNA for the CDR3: TGTGCCAGCAGTTCGTACACTGAAGCTTTCTTT. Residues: CASSSYTEAFF.

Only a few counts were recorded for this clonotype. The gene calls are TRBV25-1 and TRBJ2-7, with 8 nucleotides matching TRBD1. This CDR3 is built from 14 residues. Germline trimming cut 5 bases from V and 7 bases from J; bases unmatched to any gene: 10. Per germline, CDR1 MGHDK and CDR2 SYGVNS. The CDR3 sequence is CASSLQVTGGEQYF. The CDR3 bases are TGTGCCAGCAGTTTACAGGTTACAGGGGGAGAGCAGTACTTC.

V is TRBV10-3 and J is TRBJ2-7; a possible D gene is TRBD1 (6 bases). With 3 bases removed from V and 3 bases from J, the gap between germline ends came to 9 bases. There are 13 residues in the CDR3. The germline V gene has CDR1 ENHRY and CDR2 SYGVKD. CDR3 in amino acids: CAISDPDSYEQYF. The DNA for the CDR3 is TGTGCCATCAGTGACCCGGACAGCTACGAGCAGTACTTC.

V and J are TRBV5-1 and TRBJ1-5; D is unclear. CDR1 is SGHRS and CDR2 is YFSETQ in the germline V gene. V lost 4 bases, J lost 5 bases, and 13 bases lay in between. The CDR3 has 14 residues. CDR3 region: CASSPTGIYQPQHF. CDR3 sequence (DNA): TGCGCCAGCAGCCCGACGGGAATCTATCAGCCCCAGCATTTT. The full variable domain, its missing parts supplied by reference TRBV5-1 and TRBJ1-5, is KAGVTQTPRYLIKTRGQQVTLSCSPISGHRSVSWYQQTPGQGLQFLFEYFSETQRNKGNFPGRFSGRQFSNSRSEMNVSTLELGDSALYLCASSPTGIYQPQHFGDGTRLSIL.

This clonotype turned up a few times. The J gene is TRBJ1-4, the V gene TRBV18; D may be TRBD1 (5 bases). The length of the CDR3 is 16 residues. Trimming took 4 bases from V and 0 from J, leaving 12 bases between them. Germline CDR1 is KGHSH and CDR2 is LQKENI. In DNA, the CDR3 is TGTGCCAGCTCACGCAAGGCGGACACAACTAATGAAAAACTGTTTTTT. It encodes CASSRKADTTNEKLFF.

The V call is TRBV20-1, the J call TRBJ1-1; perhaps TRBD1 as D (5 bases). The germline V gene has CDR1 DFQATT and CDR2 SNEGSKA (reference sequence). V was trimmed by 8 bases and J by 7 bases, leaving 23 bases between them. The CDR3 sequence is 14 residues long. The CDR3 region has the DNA TGCAGTACTCCTACTCAGGGAGAAGGGCATGAAGCTTTCTTT. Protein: CSTPTQGEGHEAFF.

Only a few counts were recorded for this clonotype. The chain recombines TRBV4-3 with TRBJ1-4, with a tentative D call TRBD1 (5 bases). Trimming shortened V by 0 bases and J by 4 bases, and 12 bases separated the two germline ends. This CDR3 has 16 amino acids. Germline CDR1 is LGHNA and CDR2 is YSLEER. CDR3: CASSQDFTGLNEKLFF. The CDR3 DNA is TGCGCCAGCAGCCAAGATTTTACAGGACTTAATGAAAAACTGTTTTTT.

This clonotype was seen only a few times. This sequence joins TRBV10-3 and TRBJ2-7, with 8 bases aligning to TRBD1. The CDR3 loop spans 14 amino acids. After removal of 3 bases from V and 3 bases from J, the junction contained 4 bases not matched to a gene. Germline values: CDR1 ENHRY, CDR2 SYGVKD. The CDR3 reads CAISDSTGGYEQYF. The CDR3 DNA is TGTGCCATCAGTGACTCTACAGGGGGCTACGAGCAGTACTTC.

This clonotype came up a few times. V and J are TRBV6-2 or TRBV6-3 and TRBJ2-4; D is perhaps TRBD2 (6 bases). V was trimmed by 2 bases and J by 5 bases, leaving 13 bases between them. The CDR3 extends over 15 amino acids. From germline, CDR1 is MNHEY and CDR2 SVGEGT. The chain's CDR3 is CASSYVSGTQNIQYF. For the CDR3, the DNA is TGTGCCAGCAGTTACGTTTCAGGGACTCAAAACATTCAGTACTTC.

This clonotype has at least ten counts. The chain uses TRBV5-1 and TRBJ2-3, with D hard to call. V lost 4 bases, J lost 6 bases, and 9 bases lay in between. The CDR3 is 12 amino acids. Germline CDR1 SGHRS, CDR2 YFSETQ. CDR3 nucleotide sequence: TGCGCCAGCAGCCCCCGGCCTGATACGCAGTATTTT. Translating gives CASSPRPDTQYF.

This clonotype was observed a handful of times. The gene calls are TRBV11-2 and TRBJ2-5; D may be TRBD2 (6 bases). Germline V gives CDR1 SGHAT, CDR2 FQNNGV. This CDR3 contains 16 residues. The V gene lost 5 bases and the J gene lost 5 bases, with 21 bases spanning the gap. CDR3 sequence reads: CASSRVGGGVWETQYF. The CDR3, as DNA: TGTGCCAGCAGCCGGGTGGGCGGAGGGGTTTGGGAGACCCAGTACTTC.

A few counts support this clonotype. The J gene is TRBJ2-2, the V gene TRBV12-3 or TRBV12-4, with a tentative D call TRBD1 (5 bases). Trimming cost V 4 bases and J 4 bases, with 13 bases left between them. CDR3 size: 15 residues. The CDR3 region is CASSSSGHSTGELFF. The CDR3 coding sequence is TGTGCCAGCAGTTCCAGTGGACACAGCACCGGGGAGCTGTTTTTT.

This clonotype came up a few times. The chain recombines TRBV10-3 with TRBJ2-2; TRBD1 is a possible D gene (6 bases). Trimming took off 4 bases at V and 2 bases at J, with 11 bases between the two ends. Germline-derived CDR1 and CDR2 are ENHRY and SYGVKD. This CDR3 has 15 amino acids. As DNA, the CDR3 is TGTGCCATCAGTGCAAGGACAGATAACACCGGGGAGCTGTTTTTT. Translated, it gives CAISARTDNTGELFF.

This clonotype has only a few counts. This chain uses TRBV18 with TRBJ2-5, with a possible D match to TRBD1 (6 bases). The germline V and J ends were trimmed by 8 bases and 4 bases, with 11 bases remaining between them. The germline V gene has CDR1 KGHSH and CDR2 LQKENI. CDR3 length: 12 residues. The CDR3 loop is CASAQGRETQYF. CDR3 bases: TGTGCCAGCGCACAGGGAAGAGAGACCCAGTACTTC.

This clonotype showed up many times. The CDR3 DNA is TGTGCCAGCAGTTCCCGTTGGGGCGGTCCCTACAATGAGCAGTTCTTC. This translates into CASSSRWGGPYNEQFF. This chain connects TRBV6-2 or TRBV6-3 to TRBJ2-1; possible D gene TRBD1, 5 bases. The CDR3 totals 16 residues. Deletions cut 4 bases from V and 2 bases from J, with 15 bases between. Germline CDR1 and CDR2: MNHEY and SVGEGT.

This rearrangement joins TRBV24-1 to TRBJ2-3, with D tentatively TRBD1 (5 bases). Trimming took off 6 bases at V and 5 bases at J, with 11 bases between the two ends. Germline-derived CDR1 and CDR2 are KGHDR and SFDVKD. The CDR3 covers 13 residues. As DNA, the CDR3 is TGTGCCACCAGTCTCTCAAGGGGAGATACGCAGTATTTT. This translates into CATSLSRGDTQYF.

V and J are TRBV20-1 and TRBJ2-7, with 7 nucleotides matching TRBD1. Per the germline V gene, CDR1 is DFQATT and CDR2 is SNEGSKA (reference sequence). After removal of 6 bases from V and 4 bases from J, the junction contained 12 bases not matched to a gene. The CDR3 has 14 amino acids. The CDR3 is CSATIRDRPYEQYF. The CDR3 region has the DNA TGCAGTGCCACAATCCGGGACAGACCATACGAGCAGTACTTC.